This T cell receptor (beta chain) was sequenced for a study of blood T cell repertoires in COVID-19. Overall study: Spain, Italy and the United States supplied samples that represented acute and convalescent COVID-19.

Measured with immunoSEQ multiplex PCR; TCRdb has only the in-frame clones, and not every one. The sample holds 430,000 or so clones, 88% seen once. The germline V gene encodes CDR1 LGHDT and CDR2 YNNKEL (reference sequence). CDR3 length: 15 residues. Trimming left V 5 bases short and J 4 bases short, with 17 bases between. Clinical history as reported by participants underpinned cohort assignment. Material for sequencing was PBMCs or T cells enriched from blood (not recorded which). This TCR derives from a woman aged 40 to 50 who had recovered from COVID-19. The chain carries TRBV3-1 (or the pseudogene TRBV3-2) and TRBJ1-1; D not certain. CDR3 sequence: CASSRGRTPATEAFF. The CDR3 nucleotides are TGTGCCAGCAGCAGAGGGAGGACGCCTGCCACTGAAGCTTTCTTT.